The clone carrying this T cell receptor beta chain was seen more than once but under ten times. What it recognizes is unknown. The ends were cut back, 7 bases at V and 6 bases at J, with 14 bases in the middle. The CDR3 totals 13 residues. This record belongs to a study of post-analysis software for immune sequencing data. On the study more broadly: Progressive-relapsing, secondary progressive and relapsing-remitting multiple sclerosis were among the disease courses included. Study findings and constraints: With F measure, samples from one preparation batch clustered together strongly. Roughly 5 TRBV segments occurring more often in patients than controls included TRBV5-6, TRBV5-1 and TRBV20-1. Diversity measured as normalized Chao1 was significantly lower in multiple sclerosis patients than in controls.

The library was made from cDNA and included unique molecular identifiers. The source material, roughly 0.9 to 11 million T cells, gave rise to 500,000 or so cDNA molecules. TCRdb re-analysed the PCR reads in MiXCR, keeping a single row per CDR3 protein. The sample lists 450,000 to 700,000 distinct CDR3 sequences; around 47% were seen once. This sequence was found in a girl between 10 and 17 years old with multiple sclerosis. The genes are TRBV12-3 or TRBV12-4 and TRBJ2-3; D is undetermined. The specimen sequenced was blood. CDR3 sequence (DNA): TGTGCCAGCACCATTCCTAGTAGGGATACGCAGTATTTT. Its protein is CASTIPSRDTQYF.